These 2 T cell receptor beta chains were all obtained from the same sample, sequenced in a study of OX40 agonist ivuxolimab in advanced cancers. Produced via immunoSEQ multiplex PCR; TCRdb's table is partial and in-frame only. The sample yields more than 30,000 clones, around 88% seen once. The sequenced sample was CD4+ or CD8+ T cells sorted from blood, obtained in a trial of the OX40 agonist ivuxolimab. The source of these receptors is an adult with an advanced solid tumor such as melanoma, head and neck, liver or kidney cancer.

The rearrangement uses TRBV28 and TRBJ1-1, with TRBD1 matching 7 bases. J gave up 4 bases and V 3 bases, and 5 bases lay outside the gene matches. The CDR3 has 14 residues. Germline lookup yields CDR1 MDHEN and CDR2 SYDVKM. The CDR3 nucleotides are TGTGCCAGCAGTTTTGGTACAGGGGCCACTGAAGCTTTCTTT. It codes for CASSFGTGATEAFF.

This chain joins TRBV4-1 and TRBJ2-7; TRBD1 is a possible D gene (6 bases). The CDR3 covers 15 residues. In germline, CDR1 is MGHRA, CDR2 YSYEKL. V was shortened by 3 bases and J by 2 bases, with 14 bases between the two germline ends. The CDR3 region is CASSQVTGGAYEQYF. CDR3 sequence (DNA): TGCGCCAGCAGCCAGGTGACAGGTGGAGCCTACGAGCAGTACTTC.